What follows are 8 T cell receptor beta chains derived from one specimen sequenced in a study of control samples from healthy donors and cancer patients. Libraries were prepared by immunoSEQ multiplex PCR; TCRdb keeps only in-frame clonotypes and omits some of them. The profile covers under 200,000 clones, with roughly nine tenths appearing a single time and roughly 0.64% taken by the ten largest. The sample was blood. These receptors were collected from a woman between 25 and 40 years old in good health.

As to this clone: Sequence at one end of the junction differs from germline and may be a read error. This chain links TRBV28 with TRBJ1-4; D is ambiguous. The CDR3 has 12 amino acids. Germline values: CDR1 MDHEN, CDR2 SYDVKM. Written as DNA, the CDR3 is TGTGCCAGCAGTACCACAGAGGCTACTGCCTGCTTT. As protein: CASSTTEATACF.

This chain connects TRBV19 to TRBJ1-3, with D tentatively TRBD1 (5 bases). Germline CDR1 reads LNHDA; CDR2 reads SQIVND (reference sequence). The CDR3 length is 16 residues. Trimming cost V 7 bases and J 3 bases, with 19 bases left between them. CDR3 coding DNA: TGTGCCAGTACTCCCCCGCCGGGACGAATTGGAAACACCATATATTTT. Its translation is CASTPPPGRIGNTIYF. The whole variable domain, filled in from reference TRBV19 and TRBJ1-3, reads DGGITQSPKYLFRKEGQNVTLSCEQNLNHDAMYWYRQDPGQGLRLIYYSQIVNDFQKGDIAEGYSVSREKKESFPLTVTSAQKNPTAFYLCASTPPPGRIGNTIYFGEGSWLTVV.

The genes are TRBV10-3 and TRBJ2-3, with 10 bases identical to TRBD2. V was clipped by 6 bases and J by 4 bases; unmatched bases: 4. This CDR3 comprises 14 residues. Germline V gene data show CDR1 as ENHRY and CDR2 as SYGVKD. DNA of the CDR3: TGTGCCATCAGAGCGGGAGGGGGGTCAGATACGCAGTATTTT. Amino acids: CAIRAGGGSDTQYF.

In this sample, this clone turned up once. The CDR3: CATSDPRDPGQETQYF. CDR3 DNA sequence: TGTGCCACCAGTGACCCGAGAGACCCCGGACAAGAGACCCAGTACTTC. V usage is TRBV24-1 and J usage is TRBJ2-5; D uncertain. Trimming pared 4 bases from V and 2 bases from J, leaving 16 bases between. The CDR3 contains 16 residues. The germline V gene has CDR1 KGHDR and CDR2 SFDVKD.

The V call is TRBV19, the J call TRBJ1-1; D might be TRBD1 (6 bases). Per germline, CDR1 LNHDA and CDR2 SQIVND (reference sequence). The CDR3 has 12 residues. Trimming stripped 3 bases from V and 11 bases from J, with 13 bases between. In DNA, the CDR3 is TGTGCCAGTAGTATGTTTGGGGGGCTGGCTTTCTTT. It specifies CASSMFGGLAFF.

This chain uses TRBV5-1 with TRBJ2-3; 8 bases align to TRBD2. V gave up 3 bases and J gave up 1 base; unmatched junction bases: 7. The germline V gene encodes CDR1 SGHRS and CDR2 YFSETQ. The CDR3 consists of 16 residues. The CDR3, as DNA: TGCGCCAGCAGCTACTGGGGAGCGGGAGGCACAGATACGCAGTATTTT. Translated: CASSYWGAGGTDTQYF.

The chain carries TRBV9 and TRBJ2-1; D remains unclear. Looked up from germline, CDR1 is SGDLS and CDR2 is YYNGEE. V shed 4 bases and J shed 8 bases, with 16 bases lying between them. This CDR3 contains 14 residues. The DNA of the CDR3 is TGTGCCAGCAGCCAAAATTCTCTGGGCGATGAGCAGTTCTTC. This encodes CASSQNSLGDEQFF.

The chain carries TRBV11-2 and TRBJ2-3; the D call may be TRBD1 or TRBD2 (6 bases each). Germline V gives CDR1 SGHAT, CDR2 FQNNGV. With 7 bases removed from V and 1 base from J, the gap between germline ends came to 21 bases. This CDR3 comprises 17 residues. The CDR3 region is CASTAGWGALGTDTQYF. CDR3 DNA sequence: TGTGCCAGCACTGCTGGCTGGGGGGCCCTTGGCACAGATACGCAGTATTTT.